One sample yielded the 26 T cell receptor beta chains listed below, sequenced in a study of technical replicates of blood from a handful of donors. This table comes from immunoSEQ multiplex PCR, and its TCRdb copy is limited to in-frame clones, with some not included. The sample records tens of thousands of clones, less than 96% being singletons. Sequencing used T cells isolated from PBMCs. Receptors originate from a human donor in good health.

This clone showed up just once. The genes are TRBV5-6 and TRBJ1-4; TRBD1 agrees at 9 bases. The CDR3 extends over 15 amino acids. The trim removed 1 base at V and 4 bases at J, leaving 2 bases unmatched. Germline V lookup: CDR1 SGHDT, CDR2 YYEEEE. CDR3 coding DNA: TGTGCCAGCAGCTTGCCGGGACAGGGTAATGAAAAACTGTTTTTT. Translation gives CASSLPGQGNEKLFF.

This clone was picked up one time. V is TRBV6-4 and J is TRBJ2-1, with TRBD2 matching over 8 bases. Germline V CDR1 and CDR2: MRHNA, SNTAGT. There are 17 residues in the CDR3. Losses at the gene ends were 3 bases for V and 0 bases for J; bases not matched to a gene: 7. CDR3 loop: CASSEDISGSSYNEQFF. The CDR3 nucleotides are TGTGCCAGCAGTGAGGACATCAGCGGGAGCTCCTACAATGAGCAGTTCTTC.

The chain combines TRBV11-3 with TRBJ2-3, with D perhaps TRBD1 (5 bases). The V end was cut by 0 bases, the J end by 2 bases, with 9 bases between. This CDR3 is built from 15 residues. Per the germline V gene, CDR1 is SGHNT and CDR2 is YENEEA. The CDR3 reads CASSLDRADTDTQYF. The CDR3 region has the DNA TGTGCCAGCAGCTTAGACAGGGCAGACACAGATACGCAGTATTTT.

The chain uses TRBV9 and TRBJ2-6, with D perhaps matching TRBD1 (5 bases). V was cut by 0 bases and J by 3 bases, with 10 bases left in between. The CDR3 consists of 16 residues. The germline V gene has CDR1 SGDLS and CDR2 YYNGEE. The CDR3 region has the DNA TGTGCCAGCAGCGTAGTACAGGCCATTGGGGCCAACGTCCTGACTTTC. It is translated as CASSVVQAIGANVLTF.

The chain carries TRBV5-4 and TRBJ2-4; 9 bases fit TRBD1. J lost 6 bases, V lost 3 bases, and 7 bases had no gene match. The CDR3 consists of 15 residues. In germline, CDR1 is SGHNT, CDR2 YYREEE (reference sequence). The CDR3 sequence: CASSWGQGKPNIQYF. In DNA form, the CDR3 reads TGTGCCAGCAGCTGGGGACAGGGAAAGCCAAACATTCAGTACTTC.

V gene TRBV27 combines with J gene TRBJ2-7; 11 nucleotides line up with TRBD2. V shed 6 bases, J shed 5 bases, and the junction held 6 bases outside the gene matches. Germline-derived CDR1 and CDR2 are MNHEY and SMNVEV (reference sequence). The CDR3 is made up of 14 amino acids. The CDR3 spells CASSLAGGPNEQYF. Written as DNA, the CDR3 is TGTGCCAGCAGCTTAGCGGGAGGGCCAAACGAGCAGTACTTC.

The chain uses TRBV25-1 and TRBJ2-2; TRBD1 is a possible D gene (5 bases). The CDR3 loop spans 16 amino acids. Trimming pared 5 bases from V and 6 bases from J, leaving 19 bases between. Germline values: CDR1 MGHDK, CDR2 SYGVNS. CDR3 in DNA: TGTGCCAGCAGTCATGTTTGGGGCCCTCTAGCCGGGGAGCTGTTTTTT. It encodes CASSHVWGPLAGELFF.

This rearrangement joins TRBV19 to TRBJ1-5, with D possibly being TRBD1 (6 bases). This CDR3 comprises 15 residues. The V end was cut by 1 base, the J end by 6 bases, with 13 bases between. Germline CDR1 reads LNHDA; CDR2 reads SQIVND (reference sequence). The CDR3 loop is CASSIAGTWSQPQHF. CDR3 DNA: TGTGCCAGTAGTATAGCCGGGACATGGAGTCAGCCCCAGCATTTT. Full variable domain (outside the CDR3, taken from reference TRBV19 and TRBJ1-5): DGGITQSPKYLFRKEGQNVTLSCEQNLNHDAMYWYRQDPGQGLRLIYYSQIVNDFQKGDIAEGYSVSREKKESFPLTVTSAQKNPTAFYLCASSIAGTWSQPQHFGDGTRLSIL.

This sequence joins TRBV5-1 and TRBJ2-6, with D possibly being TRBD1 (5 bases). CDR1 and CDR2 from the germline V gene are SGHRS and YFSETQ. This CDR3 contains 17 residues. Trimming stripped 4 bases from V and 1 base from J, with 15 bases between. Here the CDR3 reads CASSREAQGSGANVLTF. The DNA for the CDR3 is TGCGCCAGCAGCCGAGAAGCTCAGGGATCTGGGGCCAACGTCCTGACTTTC.

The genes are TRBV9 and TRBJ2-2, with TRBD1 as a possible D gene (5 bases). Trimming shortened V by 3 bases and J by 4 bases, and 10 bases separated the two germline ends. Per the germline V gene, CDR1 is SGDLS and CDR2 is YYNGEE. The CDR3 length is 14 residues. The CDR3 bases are TGTGCCAGCAGCGCCGGACATTCCACCGGGGAGCTGTTTTTT. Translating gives CASSAGHSTGELFF.

Written as DNA, the CDR3 is TGTGCCAGCAGTTCGGGATTAGGAAGGTCGGGTTCCACCGGGGAGCTGTTTTTT. Its protein product is CASSSGLGRSGSTGELFF. This chain connects TRBV28 to TRBJ2-2; TRBD2 might be the D (5 bases). The CDR3 runs to 18 residues. Germline V CDR1 and CDR2: MDHEN, SYDVKM. Deletions cut 4 bases from V and 4 bases from J, with 22 bases between.

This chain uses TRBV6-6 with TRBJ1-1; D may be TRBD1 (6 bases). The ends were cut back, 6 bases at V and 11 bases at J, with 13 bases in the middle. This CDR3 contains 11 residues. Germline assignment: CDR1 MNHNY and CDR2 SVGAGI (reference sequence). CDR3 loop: CASRAGVSAFF. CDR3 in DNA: TGTGCCAGCAGAGCAGGGGTTAGCGCTTTCTTT.

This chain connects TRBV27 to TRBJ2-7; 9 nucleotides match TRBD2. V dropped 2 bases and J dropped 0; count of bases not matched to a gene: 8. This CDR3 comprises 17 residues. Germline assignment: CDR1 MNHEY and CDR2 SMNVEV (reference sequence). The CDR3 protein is CASSLKGSGRSSYEQYF. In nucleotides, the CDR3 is TGTGCCAGCAGTTTAAAAGGAAGCGGGAGGAGCTCCTACGAGCAGTACTTC.

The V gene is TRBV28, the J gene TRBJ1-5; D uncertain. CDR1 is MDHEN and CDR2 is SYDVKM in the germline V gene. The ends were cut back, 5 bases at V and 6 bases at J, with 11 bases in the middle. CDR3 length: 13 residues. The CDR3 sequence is CASSPNFRQPQHF. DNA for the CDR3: TGTGCCAGCAGTCCAAACTTCCGTCAGCCCCAGCATTTT.

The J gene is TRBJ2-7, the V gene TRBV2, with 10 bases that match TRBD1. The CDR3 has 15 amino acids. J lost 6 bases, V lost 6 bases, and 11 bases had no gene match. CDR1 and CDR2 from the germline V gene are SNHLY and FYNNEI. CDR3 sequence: CASSVDRGRLSEQYF. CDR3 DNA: TGTGCCAGCAGCGTAGACAGGGGGCGTCTGAGCGAGCAGTACTTC.

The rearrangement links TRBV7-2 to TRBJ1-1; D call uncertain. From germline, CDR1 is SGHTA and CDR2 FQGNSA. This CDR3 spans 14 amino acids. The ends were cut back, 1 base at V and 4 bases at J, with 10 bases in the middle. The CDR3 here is CASSLDRVITEAFF. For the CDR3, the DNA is TGTGCCAGCAGCTTAGATCGGGTGATCACTGAAGCTTTCTTT.

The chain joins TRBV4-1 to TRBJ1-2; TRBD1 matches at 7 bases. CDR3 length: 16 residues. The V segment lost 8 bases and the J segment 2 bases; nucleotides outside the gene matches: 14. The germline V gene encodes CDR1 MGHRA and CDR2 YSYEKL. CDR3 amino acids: CASAQGTQGRNYGYTF. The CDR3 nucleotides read TGCGCCAGCGCTCAAGGCACACAGGGGAGAAACTATGGCTACACCTTC.

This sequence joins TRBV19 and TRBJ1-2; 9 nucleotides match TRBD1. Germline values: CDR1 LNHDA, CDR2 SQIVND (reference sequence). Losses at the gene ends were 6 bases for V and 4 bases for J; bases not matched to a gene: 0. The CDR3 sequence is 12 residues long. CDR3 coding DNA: TGTGCCAGTAGGGACAGGGGCTATGGCTACACCTTC. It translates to CASRDRGYGYTF.

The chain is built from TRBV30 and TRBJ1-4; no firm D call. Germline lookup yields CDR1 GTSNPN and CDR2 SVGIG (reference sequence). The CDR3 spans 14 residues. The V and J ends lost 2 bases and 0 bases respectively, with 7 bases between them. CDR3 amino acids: CAWSREPTNEKLFF. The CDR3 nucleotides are TGTGCCTGGAGTCGTGAGCCAACTAATGAAAAACTGTTTTTT.

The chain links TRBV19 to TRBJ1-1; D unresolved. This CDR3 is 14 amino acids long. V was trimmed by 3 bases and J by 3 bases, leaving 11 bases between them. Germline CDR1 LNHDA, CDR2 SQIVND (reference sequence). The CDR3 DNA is TGTGCCAGTAGTATGGGAGGGCATGACACTGAAGCTTTCTTT. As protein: CASSMGGHDTEAFF.

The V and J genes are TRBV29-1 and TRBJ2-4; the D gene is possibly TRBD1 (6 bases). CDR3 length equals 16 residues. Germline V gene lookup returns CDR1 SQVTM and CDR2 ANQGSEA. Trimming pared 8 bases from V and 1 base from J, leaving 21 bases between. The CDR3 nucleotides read TGCAGCCCCCGGGCCCAAAACAGGGCCGCCAAAAACATTCAGTACTTC. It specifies CSPRAQNRAAKNIQYF.

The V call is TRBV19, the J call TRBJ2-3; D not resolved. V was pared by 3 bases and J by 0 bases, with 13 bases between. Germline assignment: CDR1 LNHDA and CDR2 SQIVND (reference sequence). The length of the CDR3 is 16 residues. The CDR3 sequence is CASSIQRETSTDTQYF. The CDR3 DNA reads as TGTGCCAGTAGTATCCAGCGTGAGACTAGCACAGATACGCAGTATTTT.

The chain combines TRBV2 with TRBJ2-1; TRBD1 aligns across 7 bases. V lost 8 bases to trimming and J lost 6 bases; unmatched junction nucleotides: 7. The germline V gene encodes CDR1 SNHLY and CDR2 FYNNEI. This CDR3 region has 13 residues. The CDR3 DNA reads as TGTGCCAGCGAAGGGCCAGGGGGCAATGAGCAGTTCTTC. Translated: CASEGPGGNEQFF.

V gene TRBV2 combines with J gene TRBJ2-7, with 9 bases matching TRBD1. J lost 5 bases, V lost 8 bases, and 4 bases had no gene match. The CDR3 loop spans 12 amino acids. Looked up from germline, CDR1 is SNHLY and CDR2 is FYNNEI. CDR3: CASGDRANEQYF. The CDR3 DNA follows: TGTGCCAGCGGGGACAGGGCAAACGAGCAGTACTTC. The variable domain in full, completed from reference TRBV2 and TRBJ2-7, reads EPEVTQTPSHQVTQMGQEVILRCVPISNHLYFYWYRQILGQKVEFLVSFYNNEISEKSEIFDDQFSVERPDGSNFTLKIRSTKLEDSAMYFCASGDRANEQYFGPGTRLTVT.

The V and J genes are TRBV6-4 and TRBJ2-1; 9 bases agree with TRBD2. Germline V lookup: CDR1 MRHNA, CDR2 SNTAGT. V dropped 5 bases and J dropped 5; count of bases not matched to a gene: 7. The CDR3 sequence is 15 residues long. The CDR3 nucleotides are TGTGCCAGCAGTCTTAGCGGGAGTCCCCACAATGAGCAGTTCTTC. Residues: CASSLSGSPHNEQFF.

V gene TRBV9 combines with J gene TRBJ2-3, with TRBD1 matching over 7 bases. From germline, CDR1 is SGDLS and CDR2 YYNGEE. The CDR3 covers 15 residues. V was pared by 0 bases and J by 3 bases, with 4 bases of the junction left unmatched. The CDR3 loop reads CASSVGTGGTDTQYF. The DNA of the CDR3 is TGTGCCAGCAGCGTAGGGACAGGAGGTACAGATACGCAGTATTTT. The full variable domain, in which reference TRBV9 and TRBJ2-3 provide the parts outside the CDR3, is DSGVTQTPKHLITATGQRVTLRCSPRSGDLSVYWYQQSLDQGLQFLIQYYNGEERAKGNILERFSAQQFPDLHSELNLSSLELGDSALYFCASSVGTGGTDTQYFGPGTRLTVL.